These 2 T cell receptor beta chains were all obtained from the same sample, sequenced in a study of blood T cell repertoires in COVID-19. Method: immunoSEQ multiplex PCR; TCRdb's copy keeps in-frame clones and lacks some. The sample consists of about 190,000 clones, roughly 86% of them appearing once. The sample taken for sequencing was peripheral blood. The receptors here all came from a woman aged 65 to 85 with active or convalescent COVID-19.

The V and J genes are TRBV5-1 and TRBJ1-1, with a tentative D call TRBD1 (5 bases). This CDR3 comprises 14 residues. The V end lost 3 bases, the J end lost 3 bases, and 12 bases lay between the germline ends. CDR1 is SGHRS and CDR2 is YFSETQ in the germline V gene. This CDR3 reads CASSYRKGDTEAFF. CDR3 nucleotides: TGCGCCAGCAGCTACAGGAAGGGTGACACTGAAGCTTTCTTT.

V is TRBV20-1 and J is TRBJ1-6, with 7 bases identical to TRBD1. The CDR3 totals 14 residues. V lost 3 bases, J lost 5 bases, and 4 bases stayed unmatched. Germline CDR1 and CDR2: DFQATT and SNEGSKA (reference sequence). The CDR3: CSASGQADNSPLHF. Written as DNA, the CDR3 is TGCAGTGCTAGTGGACAGGCAGATAATTCACCCCTCCACTTT.